This T cell receptor (beta chain) was sequenced for a study of blood T cell repertoires in COVID-19. Across the whole study: Whether acute or convalescent, the COVID-19 samples came from the United States, Italy and Spain.

Source study methods: Amplified reference gene primers provided the basis for estimating nucleated cell counts. Some clones are missing from TCRdb's copy, which holds only in-frame ones; the method was immunoSEQ multiplex PCR. V and J calls and clone size are given by that table; D and trimming were obtained from the DNA. The sample lists 200,000 to 250,000 clones, about 86% occurring once. The age range of participants was 18 to 89 years, with residence in about two dozen US areas. Participants' reported clinical history set cohort assignment. This clonotype originated in a woman aged 45-59 years with acute COVID-19. The sequenced sample consisted of PBMCs or T cells enriched from blood (not recorded which).

CDR3 sequence reads: CATKRGVGETQYF. Written as DNA, the CDR3 is TGTGCCACTAAGCGGGGCGTGGGGGAGACCCAGTACTTC. The J gene is TRBJ2-5, the V gene TRBV19; 7 bases match TRBD2. Germline CDR1 and CDR2: LNHDA and SQIVND (reference sequence). The CDR3 totals 13 residues. Germline trimming cut 10 bases from V and 5 bases from J; bases unmatched to any gene: 10.